This is a list of T cell receptor beta chains from one sample in a study of T cell repertoires in ileal Crohn's disease. Assay used: immunoSEQ multiplex PCR; TCRdb lists only in-frame clones, some missing. There are approximately 4,500 clones in the sample; roughly two thirds occur only once, and approximately 10% lies in the top ten. Sample: ileal tissue. The receptors stem from an adult with Crohn's disease. Each CDR3 is given with its conserved first and last residue. Fields, in order: CDR3 protein, CDR3 DNA, J gene, V gene, clone size, D gene. A D gene is named only where the DNA matches it firmly. Only part of the rows carry a size: once, few, many, or a class if the clone is expanded.

CASSGTTIRNTEAFF	TGCGCCAGCAGTGGTACGACTATCCGGAACACTGAAGCTTTCTTT	TRBJ1-1	TRBV10-2	few	-
CASSALNTGVEQYF	TGTGCCAGCAGCGCCCTTAATACAGGGGTCGAGCAGTACTTC	TRBJ2-7	TRBV7-2	-	TRBD1
CASSISRTTGELFF	TGTGCCAGTAGTATATCGAGGACGACCGGGGAGCTGTTTTTT	TRBJ2-2	TRBV19	few	-
CASSLEGPRSSYEQYF	TGTGCCAGCAGCTTAGAAGGGCCCAGGAGCTCCTACGAGCAGTACTTC	TRBJ2-7	TRBV11-3	-	-
CASSVGLGGLSTDTQYF	TGTGCCAGCAGCGTAGGGCTGGGCGGGCTTAGCACAGATACGCAGTATTTT	TRBJ2-3	TRBV9	-	-
CSVEAQGSPGYTF	TGCAGCGTTGAAGCACAGGGGTCGCCTGGCTACACCTTC	TRBJ1-2	TRBV29-1	-	TRBD1
CASSKGSDNSPLHF	TGTGCCAGCAGCAAAGGGAGCGATAATTCACCCCTCCACTTT	TRBJ1-6	TRBV7-9	-	-
CASSPRQGRYNEQFF	TGTGCCAGCAGTCCCCGACAGGGAAGGTACAATGAGCAGTTCTTC	TRBJ2-1	TRBV27	-	TRBD1
CASSLAGQNTGELFF	TGCGCCAGCAGCTTGGCCGGACAGAACACCGGGGAGCTGTTTTTT	TRBJ2-2	TRBV5-1	-	-
CASTGLAGASSYEQYF	TGTGCCAGCACCGGACTAGCGGGGGCTTCCTCCTACGAGCAGTACTTC	TRBJ2-7	TRBV28	-	TRBD2
CASSFRTEAEAFF	TGTGCCAGCAGCTTTAGGACAGAAGCTGAAGCTTTCTTT	TRBJ1-1	TRBV7-3	-	-
CASSSDPGQGLHTQYF	TGCGCCAGCAGCTCGGACCCGGGACAGGGGCTACATACGCAGTATTTT	TRBJ2-3	TRBV5-1	-	TRBD1
CASSIPGDTNTEAFF	TGTGCCAGCAGTATTCCAGGGGACACGAACACTGAAGCTTTCTTT	TRBJ1-1	TRBV28	-	-
CSVVEGAHVTFF	TGCAGCGTCGTTGAAGGGGCCCACGTAACGTTCTTC	TRBJ2-1	TRBV29-1	large	-
CAISESTQGTTVRQETQYF	TGTGCCATCAGTGAGTCGACTCAAGGGACAACCGTACGGCAAGAGACCCAGTACTTC	TRBJ2-5	TRBV10-3	-	-
CASSQAGQGASNTEAFF	TGTGCCAGCAGCCAAGCGGGACAGGGGGCGTCGAACACTGAAGCTTTCTTT	TRBJ1-1	TRBV4-2	-	TRBD1
CASSTDLAGGNTGELFF	TGTGCCAGCAGCACCGATCTAGCGGGGGGAAACACCGGGGAGCTGTTTTTT	TRBJ2-2	TRBV7-3	few	TRBD2
CASSLGPSGVLYNEQFF	TGTGCCAGCAGCTTGGGGCCTAGCGGGGTTCTCTACAATGAGCAGTTCTTC	TRBJ2-1	TRBV7-9	-	TRBD2
CASSIDGMWEGNYNEQFF	TGTGCCAGTAGTATAGACGGGATGTGGGAGGGGAATTACAATGAGCAGTTCTTC	TRBJ2-1	TRBV19	-	TRBD2
CASSGASTTNTEAFF	TGCGCCAGCAGCGGGGCTTCAACAACGAACACTGAAGCTTTCTTT	TRBJ1-1	TRBV5-1	-	-
CASTLGVAGGTDTQYF	TGCGCCAGCACCCTCGGGGTAGCGGGGGGTACAGATACGCAGTATTTT	TRBJ2-3	TRBV5-1	once	TRBD2
CASRPGGAREKLFF	TGTGCCAGCAGACCGGGGGGGGCGCGTGAAAAACTGTTTTTT	TRBJ1-4	TRBV4-2	once	-
CASSYGQGAEEQYF	TGTGCCAGCAGCTATGGACAGGGGGCGGAGGAGCAGTACTTC	TRBJ2-7	TRBV7-8	-	TRBD1
CASSLQGAREQFF	TGCGCCAGCAGCTTACAGGGGGCTCGTGAGCAGTTCTTC	TRBJ2-1	TRBV5-1	-	TRBD1
CASSRQDDTEAFF	TGTGCCAGCTCACGACAGGATGACACTGAAGCTTTCTTT	TRBJ1-1	TRBV18	few	-
CASSFINSEDTQYF	TGCGCCAGCAGCTTTATAAATTCTGAAGATACGCAGTATTTT	TRBJ2-3	TRBV5-1	-	-
CASSIPGRYNEQFF	TGTGCCAGCAGCATACCGGGTCGCTACAATGAGCAGTTCTTC	TRBJ2-1	TRBV5-4	-	-
CASRYPGQEYQPQHF	TGTGCCAGCAGGTACCCCGGACAGGAATATCAGCCCCAGCATTTT	TRBJ1-5	TRBV28	-	TRBD1
CASSELRGQGFFNYGYTF	TGTGCCAGCAGTGAACTTAGGGGACAGGGATTTTTTAACTATGGCTACACCTTC	TRBJ1-2	TRBV6-1	-	TRBD1
CASQPGLGSTDTQYF	TGCGCCAGCCAACCGGGACTGGGAAGCACAGATACGCAGTATTTT	TRBJ2-3	TRBV10-2	-	-
CASSPNRGGGIGEKLFF	TGTGCCAGCTCACCCAACCGCGGAGGGGGCATAGGGGAAAAACTGTTTTTT	TRBJ1-4	TRBV18	-	TRBD1
CSYLYGYTF	TGTTCGTACCTCTATGGCTACACCTTC	TRBJ1-2	TRBV9	-	-
CASSQEDGPNYGYTF	TGCGCCAGCAGCCAAGAGGACGGACCTAACTATGGCTACACCTTC	TRBJ1-2	TRBV4-1	few	-
CSATLGGTIYF	TGCAGTGCCACCCTCGGGGGCACCATATATTTT	TRBJ1-3	TRBV20-1	-	-
CASSPGPQRGSYEQYF	TGCGCCAGCAGTCCCGGGCCCCAAAGAGGATCCTACGAGCAGTACTTC	TRBJ2-7	TRBV4-1	-	-
CASSSPGQGISSNQPQHF	TGTGCCAGCAGTTCACCGGGACAAGGGATTTCTAGCAATCAGCCCCAGCATTTT	TRBJ1-5	TRBV28	once	-
CASSRTSGSYEQYF	TGTGCCAGCAGTCGGACTAGCGGGAGCTACGAGCAGTACTTC	TRBJ2-7	TRBV2	-	TRBD2
CASAKGPLSDTQYF	TGTGCCAGCGCAAAGGGTCCCCTTTCGGATACGCAGTATTTT	TRBJ2-3	TRBV2	-	-
CASSSGWQGALETNEKLFF	TGTGCCAGCAGCTCAGGGTGGCAGGGGGCTCTGGAAACTAATGAAAAACTGTTTTTT	TRBJ1-4	TRBV7-9	-	TRBD1
CASSSEGGSTDTQYF	TGTGCCAGCAGCTCAGAGGGGGGGAGCACAGATACGCAGTATTTT	TRBJ2-3	TRBV7-8	-	-
CASSGTGRTDTQYF	TGTGCCAGCAGTGGAACAGGGAGGACAGATACGCAGTATTTT	TRBJ2-3	TRBV6-1	-	-
CASSEGILGDTIYF	TGCGCCAGCAGTGAGGGGATCCTCGGGGACACCATATATTTT	TRBJ1-3	TRBV10-1	-	-
CASSQDRGYGYTF	TGTGCCAGCAGCCAGGACAGGGGCTATGGCTACACCTTC	TRBJ1-2	TRBV5-6	few	TRBD1
CASAGWGMNTEAFF	TGTGCCAGTGCCGGCTGGGGGATGAACACTGAAGCTTTCTTT	TRBJ1-1	TRBV27	few	-
CASSFRPWGLDETQYF	TGTGCCAGCAGCTTCCGGCCCTGGGGACTAGACGAGACCCAGTACTTC	TRBJ2-5	TRBV11-2	-	TRBD2
CASSEARTDTQYF	TGTGCCAGCAGTGAAGCTCGAACAGATACGCAGTATTTT	TRBJ2-3	TRBV6-1	-	-
CASGTARGYEQYF	TGTGCCAGCGGGACCGCCAGGGGCTACGAGCAGTACTTC	TRBJ2-7	TRBV6-1	few	-
CASSLTGQGDSNQPQHF	TGTGCCAGCAGTTTAACGGGCCAGGGAGATAGCAATCAGCCCCAGCATTTT	TRBJ1-5	TRBV27	-	-
CASSQGAGGLNEQFF	TGTGCCAGCAGCCAAGGGGCGGGGGGCCTCAATGAGCAGTTCTTC	TRBJ2-1	TRBV11-2	-	TRBD2
CASSGQGTLEQYF	TGCGCCAGCAGCGGACAGGGGACTCTCGAGCAGTACTTC	TRBJ2-7	TRBV23-1	-	TRBD1
CASSYKWDGSYEQYF	TGTGCCAGCAGTTATAAATGGGACGGTTCCTACGAGCAGTACTTC	TRBJ2-7	TRBV6-6	-	-
CASSIVFSPTPNGYTF	TGTGCCAGTAGTATAGTATTTTCACCGACCCCGAATGGCTACACCTTC	TRBJ1-2	TRBV19	-	-
CASSLRGPNYGYTF	TGTGCCAGCAGTTTGAGGGGTCCTAACTATGGCTACACCTTC	TRBJ1-2	TRBV27	-	-